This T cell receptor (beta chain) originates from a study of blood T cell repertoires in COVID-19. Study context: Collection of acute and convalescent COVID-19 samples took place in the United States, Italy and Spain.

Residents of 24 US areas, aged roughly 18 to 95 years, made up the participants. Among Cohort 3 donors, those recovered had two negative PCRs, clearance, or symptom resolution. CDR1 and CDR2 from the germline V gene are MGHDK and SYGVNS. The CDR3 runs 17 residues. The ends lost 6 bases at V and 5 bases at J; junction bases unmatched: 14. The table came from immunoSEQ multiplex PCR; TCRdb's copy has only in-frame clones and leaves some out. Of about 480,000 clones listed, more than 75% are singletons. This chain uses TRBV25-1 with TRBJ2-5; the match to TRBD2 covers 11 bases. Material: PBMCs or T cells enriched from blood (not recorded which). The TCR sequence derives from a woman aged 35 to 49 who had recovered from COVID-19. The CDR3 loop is CASSLGVLAGGFETQYF. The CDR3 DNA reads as TGTGCCAGCAGCCTTGGGGTTCTAGCGGGAGGTTTCGAGACCCAGTACTTC.